A single sample is the source of the 23 T cell receptor beta chains below, sequenced in a study of cytomegalovirus exposure and HLA in healthy donors. Measured with immunoSEQ multiplex PCR; TCRdb has only the in-frame clones, and not every one. The data contain fewer than 70,000 clones, roughly 96% of them singletons. The sample consisted of PBMCs. These receptors were collected from a man younger than 30 in good health and CMV-seronegative.

The chain couples TRBV4-2 to TRBJ2-7; 13 bases are shared with TRBD2. J lost 7 bases, V lost 4 bases, and 7 bases had no gene match. CDR3 size: 15 residues. Per germline, CDR1 LGHNA and CDR2 YNFKEQ. CDR3 sequence reads: CASSLGLAGAGEQYF. Here the CDR3 DNA reads TGTGCCAGCAGCCTCGGACTAGCGGGAGCGGGGGAGCAGTACTTC.

This clone was seen a single time. The V gene is TRBV28, the J gene TRBJ2-3, with D tentatively TRBD2 (5 bases). The V end was cut by 7 bases, the J end by 1 base, with 9 bases between. CDR1 and CDR2 (germline): MDHEN, SYDVKM. The CDR3 loop spans 13 amino acids. CDR3 in DNA: TGTGCCAGCAATTGGGGAGGCACAGATACGCAGTATTTT. It translates to CASNWGGTDTQYF.

The chain recombines TRBV4-1 with TRBJ2-1, with 11 bases that match TRBD2. The V gene end was trimmed by 1 base and the J gene end by 7 bases; junction bases not matched to a gene: 3. This CDR3 has 15 amino acids. The germline CDR1 and CDR2 sequences are MGHRA and YSYEKL. CDR3 sequence reads: CASSQASGRWNEQFF. The DNA for the CDR3 is TGCGCCAGCAGCCAAGCTAGCGGGAGGTGGAATGAGCAGTTCTTC.

V gene TRBV9 combines with J gene TRBJ1-2; no clear D gene. CDR1 is SGDLS, CDR2 YYNGEE, per germline. The CDR3 length is 14 residues. The ends were cut back, 0 bases at V and 0 bases at J, with 6 bases in the middle. CDR3 DNA sequence: TGTGCCAGCAGCGTAGCCAGTGCTAACTATGGCTACACCTTC. This encodes CASSVASANYGYTF.

This chain links TRBV28 with TRBJ2-1; 8 nucleotides align to TRBD2. This CDR3 has 15 residues. CDR1 is MDHEN and CDR2 is SYDVKM in the germline V gene. V lost 2 bases to trimming and J lost 9 bases; unmatched junction nucleotides: 9. DNA for the CDR3: TGTGCCAGCAGTTTAGACCCGGGAGGGGTGGTTGAGCAGTTCTTC. Translated, it gives CASSLDPGGVVEQFF. The full variable domain, its missing parts supplied by reference TRBV28 and TRBJ2-1, is DVKVTQSSRYLVKRTGEKVFLECVQDMDHENMFWYRQDPGLGLRLIYFSYDVKMKEKGDIPEGYSVSREKKERFSLILESASTNQTSMYLCASSLDPGGVVEQFFGPGTRLTVL.

This clone was seen just once. This CDR3 is CASSLAALRNEQYF. The CDR3 coding sequence is TGTGCCAGCTCGCTAGCGGCCCTTCGGAACGAGCAGTACTTC. The J gene is TRBJ2-7, the V gene TRBV28, with 7 bases lining up with TRBD2. CDR3 size: 14 residues. J lost 5 bases, V lost 8 bases, and 12 bases had no gene match. Looked up from germline, CDR1 is MDHEN and CDR2 is SYDVKM.

CDR3 sequence reads: CASSRDRDQPQHF. CDR3 in DNA: TGTGCCAGTAGCCGGGACAGGGATCAGCCCCAGCATTTT. The chain combines TRBV19 with TRBJ1-5, with 9 positions matching TRBD1. Losses at the gene ends were 6 bases for V and 5 bases for J; bases not matched to a gene: 2. This CDR3 is 13 amino acids long. CDR1 and CDR2 from the germline V gene are LNHDA and SQIVND (reference sequence).

The V gene is TRBV15, the J gene TRBJ2-2, with D hard to call. The CDR3 has 15 residues. Germline-derived CDR1 and CDR2 are LNHNV and YYDKDF (reference sequence). V lost 6 bases and J lost 1, with 12 bases in between. In nucleotides, the CDR3 is TGTGCCACCAGAGGCGATGCAGGGAACACCGGGGAGCTGTTTTTT. This encodes CATRGDAGNTGELFF.

This chain uses TRBV7-2 with TRBJ2-1, with 7 bases fitting TRBD1. Germline CDR1 is SGHTA and CDR2 is FQGNSA. The CDR3 is made up of 14 amino acids. The trim removed 6 bases at V and 8 bases at J, leaving 10 bases unmatched. The CDR3 sequence: CASRIRRQGHEQFF. Here the CDR3 DNA reads TGTGCCAGCAGGATAAGAAGACAGGGCCATGAGCAGTTCTTC.

This chain links TRBV28 with TRBJ2-1, with D possibly matching TRBD2 (5 bases). V lost 3 bases to trimming and J lost 9 bases, with 12 bases between them. Germline assignment: CDR1 MDHEN and CDR2 SYDVKM. The CDR3 totals 13 residues. Written as DNA, the CDR3 is TGTGCCAGCAGTTTTCGGCTAGGGAGTGAGCAGTTCTTC. Residues: CASSFRLGSEQFF. Using reference TRBV28 and TRBJ2-1 for the parts outside the CDR3, the full variable domain is DVKVTQSSRYLVKRTGEKVFLECVQDMDHENMFWYRQDPGLGLRLIYFSYDVKMKEKGDIPEGYSVSREKKERFSLILESASTNQTSMYLCASSFRLGSEQFFGPGTRLTVL.

The gene calls are TRBV4-1 and TRBJ2-7; 8 bases are shared with TRBD2. The trim removed 2 bases at V and 5 bases at J, leaving 11 bases unmatched. The CDR3 totals 16 residues. Germline V CDR1 and CDR2: MGHRA, YSYEKL. Here the CDR3 reads CASSQYVSGSTHEQYF. In nucleotides, the CDR3 is TGCGCCAGCAGCCAATATGTAAGCGGGAGTACCCACGAGCAGTACTTC.

The rearrangement joins TRBV18 to TRBJ2-3; TRBD1 matches at 11 bases. From germline, CDR1 is KGHSH and CDR2 LQKENI. The CDR3 spans 16 residues. The V and J ends lost 5 bases and 6 bases, in that order; junction bases with no gene match: 10. For the CDR3, the DNA is TGTGCCAGCTCAGAAACCGGGACAGGGGGTCCCGATACGCAGTATTTT. This gives the protein CASSETGTGGPDTQYF.

This rearrangement joins TRBV5-4 to TRBJ2-7; 7 nucleotides agree with TRBD2. The CDR3 runs to 12 residues. Germline V gene data show CDR1 as SGHNT and CDR2 as YYREEE (reference sequence). The ends lost 9 bases at V and 0 bases at J; junction bases unmatched: 3. The CDR3 region is CATGGSSYEQYF. The CDR3 nucleotides are TGTGCCACCGGGGGGAGCTCCTACGAGCAGTACTTC.

This chain connects TRBV7-9 to TRBJ2-7; 8 bases fit TRBD1. V shed 5 bases, J shed 4 bases, and the junction held 1 base outside the gene matches. Per the germline V gene, CDR1 is SEHNR and CDR2 is FQNEAQ (reference sequence). The CDR3 runs 12 residues. The CDR3 DNA reads as TGTGCCAGCAGCCAGGGGGCTTACGAGCAGTACTTC. It is translated as CASSQGAYEQYF.

This clone has a single count. This chain joins TRBV28 and TRBJ2-2, with D maybe TRBD2 (6 bases). There are 16 residues in the CDR3. V lost 5 bases and J lost 2, with 15 bases in between. Germline V gene lookup returns CDR1 MDHEN and CDR2 SYDVKM. The CDR3 is CASSTPSDPNTGELFF. The DNA for the CDR3 is TGTGCCAGCAGTACACCTAGCGACCCTAACACCGGGGAGCTGTTTTTT.

This chain links TRBV14 with TRBJ2-1; D possibly corresponds to TRBD2 (6 bases). The length of the CDR3 is 17 residues. In germline, CDR1 is SGHDN, CDR2 FVKESK. V shed 1 base and J shed 2 bases, with 15 bases lying between them. The chain's CDR3 is CASSQGSTGVTYNEQFF. CDR3 sequence (DNA): TGTGCCAGCAGCCAAGGAAGTACGGGAGTTACCTACAATGAGCAGTTCTTC.

The chain couples TRBV5-6 to TRBJ2-4; tentative D call: TRBD2 (5 bases). Germline values: CDR1 SGHDT, CDR2 YYEEEE. The CDR3 contains 17 residues. Deletions cut 4 bases from V and 0 bases from J, with 17 bases between. The CDR3 is CASSGKRRDLAKNIQYF. The CDR3 coding sequence is TGTGCCAGCAGCGGTAAGCGGAGAGACCTAGCCAAAAACATTCAGTACTTC.

The J gene is TRBJ2-3, the V gene TRBV28; possibly TRBD1 for D (6 bases). Trimming took 1 base from V and 4 from J, leaving 18 bases between them. Per germline, CDR1 MDHEN and CDR2 SYDVKM. CDR3 length: 17 residues. CDR3 in DNA: TGTGCCAGCAGTTTATTGGCAGGGGATGTCTCGGCAGATACGCAGTATTTT. It is translated as CASSLLAGDVSADTQYF.

The rearrangement links TRBV27 to TRBJ2-1; D is unresolved. Germline CDR1 MNHEY, CDR2 SMNVEV (reference sequence). This CDR3 has 12 amino acids. Deletions cut 4 bases from V and 7 bases from J, with 8 bases between. The CDR3 here is CASSSQANEQFF. DNA of the CDR3: TGTGCCAGCAGTTCGCAGGCGAATGAGCAGTTCTTC.

This rearrangement joins TRBV28 to TRBJ2-1; 14 bases are a match to TRBD2. From germline, CDR1 is MDHEN and CDR2 SYDVKM. The CDR3 covers 17 residues. V dropped 3 bases and J dropped 6; count of bases not matched to a gene: 7. This CDR3 is CASSFRTSGRPSNEQFF. In nucleotides, the CDR3 is TGTGCCAGCAGTTTTAGGACTAGCGGGAGGCCCTCCAATGAGCAGTTCTTC.

The chain links TRBV19 to TRBJ2-7; 8 nucleotides match TRBD1. CDR1 and CDR2 from the germline V gene are LNHDA and SQIVND (reference sequence). The junction had 6 bases not matched to a gene; V was cut back by 6 bases and J by 2 bases. The CDR3 contains 14 residues. CDR3 amino acids: CASSLLGQAYEQYF. The CDR3, as DNA: TGTGCCAGTAGCCTTCTGGGACAGGCCTACGAGCAGTACTTC.

V is TRBV27 and J is TRBJ2-7; 10 nucleotides line up with TRBD1. The CDR3 is 14 residues long. CDR1 and CDR2 from the germline V gene are MNHEY and SMNVEV (reference sequence). The junction had 7 bases not matched to a gene; V was cut back by 3 bases and J by 8 bases. The CDR3 sequence: CASSLGTGAFKQYF. The DNA of the CDR3 is TGTGCCAGCAGTTTGGGGACAGGGGCTTTCAAGCAGTACTTC.

This chain links TRBV7-9 with TRBJ2-5; 14 positions match TRBD2. The V and J ends lost 5 bases and 5 bases, in that order; junction bases with no gene match: 7. Germline V CDR1 and CDR2: SEHNR, FQNEAQ (reference sequence). CDR3 length: 16 residues. The CDR3 nucleotides read TGTGCCAGCAGCCGCGGGACTAGCGGGAGTTATGAGACCCAGTACTTC. Its protein product is CASSRGTSGSYETQYF.